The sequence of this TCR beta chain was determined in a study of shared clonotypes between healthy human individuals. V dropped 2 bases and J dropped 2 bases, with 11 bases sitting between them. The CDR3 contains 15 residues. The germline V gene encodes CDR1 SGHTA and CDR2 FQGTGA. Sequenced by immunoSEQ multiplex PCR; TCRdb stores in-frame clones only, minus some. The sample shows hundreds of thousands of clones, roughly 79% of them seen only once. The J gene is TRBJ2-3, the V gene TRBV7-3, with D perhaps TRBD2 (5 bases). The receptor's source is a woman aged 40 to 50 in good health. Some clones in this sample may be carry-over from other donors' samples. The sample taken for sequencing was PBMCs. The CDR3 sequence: CASSLASPYTDTQYF. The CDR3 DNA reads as TGTGCCAGCAGCTTAGCTAGCCCTTACACAGATACGCAGTATTTT.